Each of the 5 T cell receptor beta chains below was sequenced from the same sample in a study of OX40 agonist ivuxolimab in advanced cancers. Profiled with immunoSEQ multiplex PCR; TCRdb holds only in-frame clones, not every one. The data hold tens of thousands of clones, with around 86% observed a single time. The specimen comprised CD4+ or CD8+ T cells sorted from blood, sampled in a trial of the OX40 agonist ivuxolimab. The receptors here all came from an adult with an advanced solid tumor such as melanoma, head and neck, liver or kidney cancer.

The chain is built from TRBV19 and TRBJ2-7, with D possibly TRBD1 on 6 matching bases. Per germline, CDR1 LNHDA and CDR2 SQIVND (reference sequence). The V and J ends lost 5 bases and 7 bases respectively, with 15 bases between them. The CDR3 consists of 13 residues. In DNA, the CDR3 is TGTGCCAGTAGTTCGGTGGGGGCATGGGAGCAGTACTTC. Translated, it gives CASSSVGAWEQYF. Supplemented by reference TRBV19 and TRBJ2-7, the full variable domain reads DGGITQSPKYLFRKEGQNVTLSCEQNLNHDAMYWYRQDPGQGLRLIYYSQIVNDFQKGDIAEGYSVSREKKESFPLTVTSAQKNPTAFYLCASSSVGAWEQYFGPGTRLTVT.

This chain uses TRBV5-4 with TRBJ2-2, with D perhaps TRBD1 (6 bases). In germline, CDR1 is SGHNT, CDR2 YYREEE (reference sequence). There are 13 residues in the CDR3. Trimming pared 5 bases from V and 7 bases from J, leaving 12 bases between. CDR3 coding DNA: TGTGCCAGCAGACCTCAGGGGAGCGGGGAGCTGTTTTTT. This encodes CASRPQGSGELFF.

The V call is TRBV7-9, the J call TRBJ2-7, with TRBD2 matching over 8 bases. This CDR3 is built from 15 residues. Germline-derived CDR1 and CDR2 are SEHNR and FQNEAQ (reference sequence). With 2 bases clipped from V and 7 bases from J, the junction kept 10 bases outside the gene matches. CDR3 in amino acids: CASSLLAGGSSEQYF. The CDR3 coding sequence is TGTGCCAGCAGCTTATTGGCGGGAGGTTCTTCGGAGCAGTACTTC.

This chain joins TRBV7-9 and TRBJ2-1, with 7 bases identical to TRBD2. CDR1 and CDR2 (germline): SEHNR, FQNEAQ (reference sequence). The ends lost 2 bases at V and 6 bases at J; junction bases unmatched: 4. CDR3 size: 14 residues. The DNA for the CDR3 is TGTGCCAGCAGCTTACTAGCGGTTGGCAATGAGCAGTTCTTC. The encoded protein is CASSLLAVGNEQFF.

The V and J genes are TRBV5-1 and TRBJ2-7; 9 bases fit TRBD1. V was pared by 4 bases and J by 3 bases, with 8 bases of the junction left unmatched. The CDR3 is made up of 15 amino acids. Germline V CDR1 and CDR2: SGHRS, YFSETQ. This CDR3 is CASSRQGQGGYEQYF. CDR3 bases: TGCGCCAGCAGCAGGCAGGGACAGGGCGGCTACGAGCAGTACTTC.